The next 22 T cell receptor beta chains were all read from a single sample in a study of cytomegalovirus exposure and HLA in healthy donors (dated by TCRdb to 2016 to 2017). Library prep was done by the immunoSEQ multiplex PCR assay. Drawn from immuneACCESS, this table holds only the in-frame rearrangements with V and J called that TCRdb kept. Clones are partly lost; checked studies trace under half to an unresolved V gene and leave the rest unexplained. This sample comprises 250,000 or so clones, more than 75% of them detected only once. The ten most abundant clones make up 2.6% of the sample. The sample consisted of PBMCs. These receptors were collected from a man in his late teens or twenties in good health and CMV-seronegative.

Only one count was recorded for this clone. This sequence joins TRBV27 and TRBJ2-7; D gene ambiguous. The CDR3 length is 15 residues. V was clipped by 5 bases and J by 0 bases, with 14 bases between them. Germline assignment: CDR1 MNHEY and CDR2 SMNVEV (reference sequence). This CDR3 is CASSPIMSASYEQYF. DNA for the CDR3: TGTGCCAGCAGTCCCATAATGAGCGCCTCCTACGAGCAGTACTTC.

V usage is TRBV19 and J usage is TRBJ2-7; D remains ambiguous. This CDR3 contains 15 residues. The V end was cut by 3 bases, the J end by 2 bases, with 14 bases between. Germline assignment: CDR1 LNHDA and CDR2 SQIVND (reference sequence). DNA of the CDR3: TGTGCCAGTAGTATTGGGTCGAACAGCCCCTACGAGCAGTACTTC. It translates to CASSIGSNSPYEQYF.

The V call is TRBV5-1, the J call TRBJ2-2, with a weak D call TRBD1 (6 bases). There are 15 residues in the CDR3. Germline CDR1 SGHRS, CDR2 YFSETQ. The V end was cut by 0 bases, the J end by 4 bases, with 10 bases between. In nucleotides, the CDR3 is TGCGCCAGCAGCTTGGATGGGGGCCCCACCGGGGAGCTGTTTTTT. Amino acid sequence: CASSLDGGPTGELFF.

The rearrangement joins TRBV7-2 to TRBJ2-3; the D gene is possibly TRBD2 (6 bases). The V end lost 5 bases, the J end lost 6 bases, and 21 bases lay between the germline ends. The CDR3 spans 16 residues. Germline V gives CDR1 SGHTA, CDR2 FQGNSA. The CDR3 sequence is CASSQEGGIGPDTQYF. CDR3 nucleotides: TGTGCCAGCAGCCAAGAGGGCGGGATCGGGCCGGATACGCAGTATTTT.

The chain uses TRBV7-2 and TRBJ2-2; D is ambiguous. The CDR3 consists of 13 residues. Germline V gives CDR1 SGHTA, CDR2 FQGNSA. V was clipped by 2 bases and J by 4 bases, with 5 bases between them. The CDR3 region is CASSLSITGELFF. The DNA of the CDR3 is TGTGCCAGCAGCTTATCCATCACCGGGGAGCTGTTTTTT.

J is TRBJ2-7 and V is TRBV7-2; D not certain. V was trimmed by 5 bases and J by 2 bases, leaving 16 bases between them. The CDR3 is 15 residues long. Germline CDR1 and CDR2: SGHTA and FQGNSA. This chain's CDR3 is CASSPARAITYEQYF. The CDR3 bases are TGTGCCAGCAGCCCCGCCCGAGCGATAACCTACGAGCAGTACTTC.

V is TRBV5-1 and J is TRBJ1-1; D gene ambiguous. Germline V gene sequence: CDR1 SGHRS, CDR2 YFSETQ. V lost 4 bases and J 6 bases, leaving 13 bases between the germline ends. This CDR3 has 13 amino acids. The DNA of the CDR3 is TGCGCCAGCAGCAGTAGAGGCCAAGCTGAAGCTTTCTTT. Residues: CASSSRGQAEAFF.

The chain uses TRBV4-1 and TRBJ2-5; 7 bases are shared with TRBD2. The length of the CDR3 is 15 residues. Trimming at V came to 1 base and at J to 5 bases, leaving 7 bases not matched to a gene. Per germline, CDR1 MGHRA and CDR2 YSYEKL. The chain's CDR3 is CASSQGLAARETQYF. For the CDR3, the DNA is TGCGCCAGCAGCCAAGGTCTAGCGGCTCGGGAGACCCAGTACTTC.

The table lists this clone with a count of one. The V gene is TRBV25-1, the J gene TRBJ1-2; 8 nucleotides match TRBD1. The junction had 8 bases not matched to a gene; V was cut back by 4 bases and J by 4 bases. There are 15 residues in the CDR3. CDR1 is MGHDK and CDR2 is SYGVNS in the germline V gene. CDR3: CASSVTQGGGYGYTF. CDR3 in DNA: TGTGCCAGCAGTGTCACACAGGGGGGAGGCTATGGCTACACCTTC.

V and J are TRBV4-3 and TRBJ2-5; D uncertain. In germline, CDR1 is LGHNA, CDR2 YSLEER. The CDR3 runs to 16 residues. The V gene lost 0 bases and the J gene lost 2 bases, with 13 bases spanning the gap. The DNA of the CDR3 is TGCGCCAGCAGCCAAGATCTTGCGAGCAGGCAAGAGACCCAGTACTTC. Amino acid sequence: CASSQDLASRQETQYF.

For the CDR3, the DNA is TGTGCCAGCAGTCGAGCGGGGGGAGACTACAATGAGCAGTTCTTC. Its translation: CASSRAGGDYNEQFF. The V gene is TRBV2, the J gene TRBJ2-1; 9 bases line up with TRBD2. CDR1 SNHLY and CDR2 FYNNEI come from the germline V gene. This CDR3 is built from 15 residues. Losses at the gene ends were 5 bases for V and 3 bases for J; bases not matched to a gene: 5.

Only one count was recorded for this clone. CDR3 nucleotide sequence: TGTGCCAGCAGCATCGGACTAGCAAACTACGAGCAGTACTTC. Amino acids: CASSIGLANYEQYF. The chain uses TRBV7-2 and TRBJ2-7, with TRBD2 matching over 8 bases. CDR1 and CDR2 from the germline V gene are SGHTA and FQGNSA. V gave up 5 bases and J gave up 3 bases; unmatched junction bases: 6. This CDR3 comprises 14 residues.

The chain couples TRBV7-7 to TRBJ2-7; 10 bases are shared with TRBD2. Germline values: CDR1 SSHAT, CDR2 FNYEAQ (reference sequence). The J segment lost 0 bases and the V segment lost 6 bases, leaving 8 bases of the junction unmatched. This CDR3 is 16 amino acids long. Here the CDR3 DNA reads TGTGCCAGCAGTCCCGTACTAGCGGGGACCTCCTACGAGCAGTACTTC. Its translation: CASSPVLAGTSYEQYF.

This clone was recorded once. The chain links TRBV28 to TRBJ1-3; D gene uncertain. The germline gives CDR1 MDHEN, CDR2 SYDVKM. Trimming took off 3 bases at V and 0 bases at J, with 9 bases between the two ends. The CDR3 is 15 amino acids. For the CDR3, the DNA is TGTGCCAGCAGTTTCGTATCCCTCTCTGGAAACACCATATATTTT. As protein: CASSFVSLSGNTIYF.

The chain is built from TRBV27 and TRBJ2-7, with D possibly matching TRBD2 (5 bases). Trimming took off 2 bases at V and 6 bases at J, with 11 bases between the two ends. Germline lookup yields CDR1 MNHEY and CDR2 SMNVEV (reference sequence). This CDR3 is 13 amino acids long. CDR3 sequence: CASSLRVRGEQYF. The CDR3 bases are TGTGCCAGCAGTTTACGGGTCCGGGGCGAGCAGTACTTC.

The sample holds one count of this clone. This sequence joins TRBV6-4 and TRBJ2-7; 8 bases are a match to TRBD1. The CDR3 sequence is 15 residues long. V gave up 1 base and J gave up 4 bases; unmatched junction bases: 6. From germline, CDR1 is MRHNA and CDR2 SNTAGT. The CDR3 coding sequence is TGTGCCAGCAGTGACTGGCCAGGGGGCCGGTACGAGCAGTACTTC. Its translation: CASSDWPGGRYEQYF.

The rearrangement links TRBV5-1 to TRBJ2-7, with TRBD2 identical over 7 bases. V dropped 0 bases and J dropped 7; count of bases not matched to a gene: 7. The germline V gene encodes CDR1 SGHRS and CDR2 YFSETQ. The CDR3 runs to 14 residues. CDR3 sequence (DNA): TGCGCCAGCAGCTTGGTTGGGGGAGGGCGGGAGCAGTACTTC. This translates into CASSLVGGGREQYF.

This CDR3 reads CASSQGTSGRYYTDTQYF. DNA for the CDR3: TGTGCCAGCAGCCAAGGAACTAGCGGGAGATATTACACAGATACGCAGTATTTT. The V call is TRBV14, the J call TRBJ2-3; TRBD2 aligns across 11 bases. The CDR3 length is 18 residues. CDR1 is SGHDN and CDR2 is FVKESK in the germline V gene. The junction had 8 bases not matched to a gene; V was cut back by 1 base and J by 2 bases.

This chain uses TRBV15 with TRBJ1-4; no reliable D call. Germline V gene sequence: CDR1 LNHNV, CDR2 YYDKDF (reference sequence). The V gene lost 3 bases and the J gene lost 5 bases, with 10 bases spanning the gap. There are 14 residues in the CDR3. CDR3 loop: CATSSRGPNEKLFF. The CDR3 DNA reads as TGTGCCACCAGCAGCCGGGGTCCCAATGAAAAACTGTTTTTT.

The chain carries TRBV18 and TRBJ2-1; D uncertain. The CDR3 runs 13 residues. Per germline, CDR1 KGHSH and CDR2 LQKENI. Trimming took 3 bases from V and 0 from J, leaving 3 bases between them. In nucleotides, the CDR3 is TGTGCCAGCTCACCCAGCTCCTACAATGAGCAGTTCTTC. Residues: CASSPSSYNEQFF.

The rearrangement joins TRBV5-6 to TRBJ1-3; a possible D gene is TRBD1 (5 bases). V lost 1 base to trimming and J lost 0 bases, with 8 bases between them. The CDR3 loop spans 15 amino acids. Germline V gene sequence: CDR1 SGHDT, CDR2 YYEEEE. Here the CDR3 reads CASSLRGGSGNTIYF. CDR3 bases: TGTGCCAGCAGCTTGCGGGGGGGCTCTGGAAACACCATATATTTT.

The CDR3 DNA follows: TGTGCCAGCAGCCAAGTGGGGGGGTCGGTCGGCGAGCAGTACTTC. Translation gives CASSQVGGSVGEQYF. The V call is TRBV4-2, the J call TRBJ2-7; TRBD2 aligns across 7 bases. The germline V gene encodes CDR1 LGHNA and CDR2 YNFKEQ. This CDR3 contains 15 residues. V was clipped by 1 base and J by 6 bases; unmatched bases: 9.